This T cell receptor beta chain was captured by sequencing in a study of blood T cell repertoires in COVID-19. As for the study in general: Donors in the United States, Italy and Spain gave samples during acute or convalescent COVID-19.

Adults between about 18 and 89 years of age took part from fewer than 30 US areas. Profiling relied on immunoSEQ multiplex PCR, and the TCRdb table lists in-frame clones only, not all of them. Found here are hundreds of thousands of clones, 86% of them singletons; the top ten hold roughly 2%. V lost 0 bases, J lost 3 bases, and 11 bases lay in between. CDR1 is SGDLS and CDR2 is YYNGEE in the germline V gene. The CDR3 totals 15 residues. The sample consisted of PBMCs or T cells enriched from blood (not recorded which). This chain connects TRBV9 to TRBJ2-3; D may be TRBD2 (5 bases). The origin of this receptor is a woman aged 45-65 years who had recovered from COVID-19. The CDR3 coding sequence is TGTGCCAGCAGCGTAGATCGGGGAAGGACAGATACGCAGTATTTT. It yields the protein CASSVDRGRTDTQYF.